Each of the 27 T cell receptor beta chains below was sequenced from the same sample in a study of blood T cell repertoires in COVID-19. Using immunoSEQ multiplex PCR, the repertoire was profiled, and TCRdb retains in-frame clones only, with some absent. In the table there are under 250,000 clones, 80% to 85% of which are singletons. Sequencing used peripheral blood. Receptors originate from a woman between 70 and 85 years old with COVID-19, enrolled during active disease.

The chain recombines TRBV3-1 (or the pseudogene TRBV3-2) with TRBJ1-2, with D possibly being TRBD1 (6 bases). Germline V gives CDR1 LGHDT, CDR2 YNNKEL (reference sequence). This CDR3 contains 12 residues. Trimming took 6 bases from V and 7 from J, leaving 12 bases between them. In nucleotides, the CDR3 is TGTGCCAGCAGTCCAGGGACACTTGGCTACACCTTC. Residues: CASSPGTLGYTF.

V is TRBV10-1 and J is TRBJ2-3; 9 positions match TRBD2. This CDR3 is built from 15 residues. CDR1 and CDR2 from the germline V gene are WNHNN and SYGVQD (reference sequence). V shed 0 bases, J shed 4 bases, and the junction held 2 bases outside the gene matches. The CDR3 region is CASSESAGGADTQYF. As DNA, the CDR3 is TGCGCCAGCAGTGAGTCGGCGGGAGGGGCAGATACGCAGTATTTT.

The V gene is TRBV5-4, the J gene TRBJ1-2, with D maybe TRBD1 (5 bases). V shed 3 bases and J shed 6 bases, with 18 bases lying between them. There are 15 residues in the CDR3. Germline lookup yields CDR1 SGHNT and CDR2 YYREEE (reference sequence). The CDR3 spells CASSSAVGGWHGYTF. CDR3 nucleotide sequence: TGTGCCAGCAGCTCCGCGGTCGGGGGTTGGCATGGCTACACCTTC.

This chain joins TRBV9 and TRBJ2-1; TRBD2 matches 10 bases. Germline V gives CDR1 SGDLS, CDR2 YYNGEE. J was trimmed by 9 bases and V by 0 bases; bases with no gene match: 6. There are 15 residues in the CDR3. The CDR3 region has the DNA TGTGCCAGCAGCGTAGCTAGCGGGAGTTTCTTTGAGCAGTTCTTC. Translating gives CASSVASGSFFEQFF.

As regards this clone: A read error is possible here, since a much larger clone lies one base away. CDR3 residues: CASSLNRVYEQYF. The DNA for the CDR3 is TGTGCCAGCAGCTTAAACAGGGTCTACGAGCAGTACTTC. V is TRBV7-2 and J is TRBJ2-7; the D gene is possibly TRBD1 (6 bases). Trimming stripped 2 bases from V and 3 bases from J, with 8 bases between. CDR1 is SGHTA and CDR2 is FQGNSA in the germline V gene. This CDR3 comprises 13 residues. The complete variable domain, with remaining parts taken from reference TRBV7-2 and TRBJ2-7, reads GAGVSQSPSNKVTEKGKDVELRCDPISGHTALYWYRQSLGQGLEFLIYFQGNSAPDKSGLPSDRFSAERTGGSVSTLTIQRTQQEDSAVYLCASSLNRVYEQYFGPGTRLTVT.

This clone has more than one count but fewer than ten. The chain has TRBV4-2 and TRBJ2-7; 8 positions agree with TRBD2. The CDR3 is 18 amino acids. Per germline, CDR1 LGHNA and CDR2 YNFKEQ. V lost 0 bases, J lost 3 bases, and 13 bases stayed unmatched. The CDR3 DNA sequence: TGTGCCAGCAGCCAAGACGGGAGCGGGGGAGGTGGCGGCTACGAGCAGTACTTC. Translation gives CASSQDGSGGGGGYEQYF.

The CDR3 region has the DNA TGTGCCAGCTCACCACAGCGGATCGCCTACAATGAGCAGTTCTTC. This codes for CASSPQRIAYNEQFF. The rearrangement joins TRBV18 to TRBJ2-1; D may be TRBD2 (5 bases). The CDR3 totals 15 residues. CDR1 is KGHSH, CDR2 LQKENI, per germline. Trimming pared 1 base from V and 2 bases from J, leaving 9 bases between.

V usage is TRBV11-2 and J usage is TRBJ1-2, with D tentatively TRBD1 (5 bases). Trimming cost V 1 base and J 8 bases, with 14 bases left between them. There are 14 residues in the CDR3. Germline V CDR1 and CDR2: SGHAT, FQNNGV. The CDR3 reads CASSLVEGLDGYTF. The CDR3 DNA reads TGTGCCAGCAGCTTAGTGGAGGGGTTGGACGGCTACACCTTC.

The chain links TRBV7-2 to TRBJ2-7; 12 bases are shared with TRBD1. Germline CDR1 SGHTA, CDR2 FQGNSA. The CDR3 length is 16 residues. The V gene end was trimmed by 4 bases and the J gene end by 6 bases; junction bases not matched to a gene: 10. The CDR3 loop reads CASSWNRDRGRREQYF. The DNA for the CDR3 is TGTGCCAGCAGCTGGAACCGGGACAGGGGGCGCCGCGAGCAGTACTTC.

The V gene is TRBV7-2, the J gene TRBJ2-7, with 7 bases aligning to TRBD1. This CDR3 spans 14 amino acids. With 5 bases clipped from V and 3 bases from J, the junction kept 7 bases outside the gene matches. CDR1 is SGHTA, CDR2 FQGNSA, per germline. The CDR3 region has the DNA TGTGCCAGCAGCCAAGACAGGGTCGGCTACGAGCAGTACTTC. Translated, it gives CASSQDRVGYEQYF.

The gene calls are TRBV24-1 and TRBJ2-1; 8 nucleotides match TRBD1. Germline CDR1 is KGHDR and CDR2 is SFDVKD. The CDR3 contains 16 residues. V was pared by 3 bases and J by 4 bases, with 7 bases of the junction left unmatched. The CDR3 DNA is TGTGCCACCAGTGATCCGGGACAGGAGATATACAATGAGCAGTTCTTC. As protein: CATSDPGQEIYNEQFF.

The rearrangement links TRBV18 to TRBJ1-2; D unclear. The CDR3 is made up of 13 amino acids. The V gene's germline CDR1 is KGHSH and CDR2 LQKENI. V lost 3 bases and J 8 bases, leaving 13 bases between the germline ends. The CDR3 sequence: CASSPGVREGYTF. As DNA, the CDR3 is TGTGCCAGCTCACCTGGAGTACGGGAAGGCTACACCTTC.

The V and J genes are TRBV11-3 and TRBJ2-3; tentative D call: TRBD2 (5 bases). Germline V gene data show CDR1 as SGHNT and CDR2 as YENEEA. There are 17 residues in the CDR3. Trimming stripped 5 bases from V and 4 bases from J, with 22 bases between. CDR3 sequence: CASSGEKDVEHPDTQYF. For the CDR3, the DNA is TGTGCCAGCAGCGGGGAGAAGGACGTTGAACATCCAGATACGCAGTATTTT.

The V gene is TRBV14, the J gene TRBJ2-4; D is possibly TRBD1 (6 bases). Germline loops: CDR1 SGHDN, CDR2 FVKESK. V was clipped by 1 base and J by 3 bases, with 7 bases between them. CDR3 length: 14 amino acids. The CDR3 bases are TGTGCCAGCAGCCAAGCAGGGGTCAAAAACATTCAGTACTTC. This encodes CASSQAGVKNIQYF.

This rearrangement joins TRBV5-4 to TRBJ1-2; TRBD1 aligns across 12 bases. V lost 3 bases, J lost 6 bases, and 9 bases stayed unmatched. This CDR3 spans 16 amino acids. The germline CDR1 and CDR2 sequences are SGHNT and YYREEE (reference sequence). Written as DNA, the CDR3 is TGTGCCAGCAGCTCTCTAACTGGGACAGGGGGCAATGGCTACACCTTC. It is translated as CASSSLTGTGGNGYTF.

The chain combines TRBV3-1 (or the pseudogene TRBV3-2) with TRBJ1-4; D not resolved. V lost 5 bases and J 6 bases, leaving 7 bases between the germline ends. Looked up from germline, CDR1 is LGHDT and CDR2 is YNNKEL (reference sequence). CDR3 length equals 12 residues. In DNA form, the CDR3 reads TGTGCCAGCAGCGTAGGAGATGAAAAACTGTTTTTT. Translation gives CASSVGDEKLFF.

The chain combines TRBV19 with TRBJ1-5; 7 bases map to TRBD1. Germline CDR1 reads LNHDA; CDR2 reads SQIVND (reference sequence). This CDR3 is 14 amino acids long. J lost 4 bases, V lost 5 bases, and 5 bases had no gene match. For the CDR3, the DNA is TGTGCCAGTAGTTTAACGGACAGGAATCAGCCCCAGCATTTT. This codes for CASSLTDRNQPQHF.

This rearrangement joins TRBV11-3 to TRBJ1-2; D unresolved. The V end lost 5 bases, the J end lost 6 bases, and 25 bases lay between the germline ends. The CDR3 totals 17 residues. Per germline, CDR1 SGHNT and CDR2 YENEEA. The CDR3, as DNA: TGTGCCAGCAGCGCCAGTTGGGCTGGGCGCGAAAGACATGGCTACACCTTC. Translated: CASSASWAGRERHGYTF.

The chain has TRBV5-1 and TRBJ2-7; 8 bases are a match to TRBD1. Germline V lookup: CDR1 SGHRS, CDR2 YFSETQ. Losses at the gene ends were 3 bases for V and 7 bases for J; bases not matched to a gene: 9. There are 14 residues in the CDR3. The CDR3 DNA sequence: TGCGCCAGCAGCTCACGGACAGGGTCGGGTGAGCAGTACTTC. It translates to CASSSRTGSGEQYF.

The chain is built from TRBV6-1 and TRBJ2-1; 14 nucleotides line up with TRBD2. V was pared by 4 bases and J by 7 bases, with 9 bases of the junction left unmatched. The CDR3 contains 17 residues. Germline V gene data show CDR1 as MNHNS and CDR2 as SASEGT. CDR3 sequence (DNA): TGTGCCAGCAGTGTTACCGGGACTAGCGGGAGCGTAAATGAGCAGTTCTTC. It codes for CASSVTGTSGSVNEQFF.

The chain is built from TRBV7-2 and TRBJ1-1, with a possible D match to TRBD1 (5 bases). The CDR3 sequence is 13 residues long. Germline V gene lookup returns CDR1 SGHTA and CDR2 FQGNSA. V lost 6 bases and J 8 bases, leaving 16 bases between the germline ends. The CDR3 nucleotides are TGTGCCAGCAGACGCACTGACAGTGAAGAAGCTTTCTTT. This sequence encodes CASRRTDSEEAFF.

This clone was observed a single time. The chain joins TRBV24-1 to TRBJ2-1; the D gene is possibly TRBD1 (5 bases). Looked up from germline, CDR1 is KGHDR and CDR2 is SFDVKD. The CDR3 totals 15 residues. With 6 bases removed from V and 2 bases from J, the gap between germline ends came to 13 bases. The CDR3 loop is CATSQGTPPYNEQFF. The CDR3 DNA reads TGTGCCACCAGTCAGGGAACCCCTCCCTACAATGAGCAGTTCTTC.

The chain employs TRBV28 and TRBJ1-3; possibly TRBD1 for D (6 bases). The V gene's germline CDR1 is MDHEN and CDR2 SYDVKM. V lost 6 bases and J 3 bases, leaving 18 bases between the germline ends. The CDR3 covers 16 residues. CDR3 loop: CASRTGGASFGNTIYF. In DNA, the CDR3 is TGTGCCAGCAGAACCGGGGGGGCGTCATTTGGAAACACCATATATTTT.

This clone turned up a few times. V usage is TRBV29-1 and J usage is TRBJ2-7; 11 bases line up with TRBD2. Trimming at V came to 2 bases and at J to 4 bases, leaving 13 bases not matched to a gene. Germline-derived CDR1 and CDR2 are SQVTM and ANQGSEA. This CDR3 is built from 17 residues. CDR3 loop: CSVETIAGGPVLYEQYF. Here the CDR3 DNA reads TGCAGCGTTGAAACAATAGCGGGAGGGCCAGTCTTGTACGAGCAGTACTTC.

The rearrangement joins TRBV5-1 to TRBJ2-1; TRBD2 matches at 8 bases. With 2 bases clipped from V and 5 bases from J, the junction kept 6 bases outside the gene matches. Germline CDR1 SGHRS, CDR2 YFSETQ. The CDR3 covers 15 residues. Here the CDR3 reads CASSFLVSGNNEQFF. The CDR3, as DNA: TGCGCCAGCAGCTTTTTAGTTAGCGGGAACAATGAGCAGTTCTTC.

This chain joins TRBV19 and TRBJ2-1, with TRBD2 matching over 9 bases. V lost 3 bases and J lost 4; bases outside the gene matches: 7. The germline V gene has CDR1 LNHDA and CDR2 SQIVND (reference sequence). The CDR3 consists of 16 residues. The chain's CDR3 is CASSMGGRGKYNEQFF. In DNA, the CDR3 is TGTGCCAGTAGTATGGGCGGGAGGGGGAAATACAATGAGCAGTTCTTC.

The chain is built from TRBV18 and TRBJ2-7; perhaps TRBD1 as D (5 bases). The CDR3 loop spans 14 amino acids. Per the germline V gene, CDR1 is KGHSH and CDR2 is LQKENI. Trimming stripped 5 bases from V and 4 bases from J, with 15 bases between. As DNA, the CDR3 is TGTGCCAGCTCATCCGACAGAACCTTTTACGAGCAGTACTTC. As protein: CASSSDRTFYEQYF.